These 20 T cell receptor beta chains were sequenced from one sample in a study of identical twins. TCRdb processed the 5' RACE reads anew with MiXCR; each CDR3 protein has one entry. The table has about 290,000 distinct CDR3 sequences, just under 9.5% seen once. These records were also assigned to another study, of yellow fever vaccine responses in identical twins.

The sample consisted of CD8+ T cells sorted from blood. Receptor source: a woman aged 18-30 years in good health.

V gene TRBV3-1 combines with J gene TRBJ2-1; TRBD2 matches 8 bases. V was clipped by 3 bases and J by 9 bases; unmatched bases: 7. Germline V gene data show CDR1 as LGHDT and CDR2 as YNNKEL (reference sequence). There are 14 residues in the CDR3. The CDR3 here is CASSQNGGAFEQFF. As DNA, the CDR3 is TGTGCCAGCAGCCAGAACGGGGGGGCGTTTGAGCAGTTCTTC.

The chain recombines TRBV6-5 with TRBJ1-1, with unresolved D. Trimming left V 0 bases short and J 5 bases short, with 7 bases between. Germline assignment: CDR1 MNHEY and CDR2 SVGAGI. CDR3 length equals 13 residues. This CDR3 reads CASSYSRPTEAFF. The CDR3, as DNA: TGTGCCAGCAGTTACTCGCGCCCGACTGAAGCTTTCTTT.

This clonotype has a handful of counts. The chain links TRBV4-3 to TRBJ2-7, with 12 positions matching TRBD2. The CDR3 consists of 14 residues. CDR1 LGHNA and CDR2 YSLEER come from the germline V gene. Trimming took 5 bases from V and 7 from J; bases not matched to a gene: 6. CDR3 nucleotide sequence: TGCGCCAGCAGCTCAGGACTAGCGGGGAGGGAGCAGTACTTC. Translated, it gives CASSSGLAGREQYF.

This clonotype showed up just a few times. V usage is TRBV20-1 and J usage is TRBJ1-2; D is ambiguous. This CDR3 region has 13 residues. The germline V and J ends were trimmed by 5 bases and 2 bases, with 12 bases remaining between them. Germline V gives CDR1 DFQATT, CDR2 SNEGSKA (reference sequence). The CDR3 protein is CSASATSNYGYTF. The CDR3 DNA reads TGCAGTGCTTCCGCGACTTCCAACTATGGCTACACCTTC.

This clonotype was detected ten times or more. Lacking the conserved final phenylalanine or tryptophan, this CDR3 likely reflects a read error. Because the CDR3's place on the DNA is in doubt, the DNA is left out and the CDR3 is given as listed by TCRdb. V is TRBV4-2 and J is TRBJ2-1; whether TRBD2, the table's D call, matches the DNA was not checked. Germline CDR1 LGHNA, CDR2 YNFKEQ. Counting both end residues, the CDR3 totals 12 amino acids. The CDR3 reads CASSQDGGLYQV.

The chain has TRBV11-2 and TRBJ2-2; 13 nucleotides align to TRBD2. With V trimmed by 0 bases and J by 0 bases, 10 bases remained unmatched. The length of the CDR3 is 21 residues. Germline CDR1 is SGHAT and CDR2 is FQNNGV. CDR3 nucleotide sequence: TGTGCCAGCAGCTTAGACCTCGGACTAGCGGGGGCCGAAACGAACACCGGGGAGCTGTTTTTT. Amino acids: CASSLDLGLAGAETNTGELFF.

This clonotype came up a few times. The V and J genes are TRBV27 and TRBJ1-2; the D is unclear. V lost 5 bases to trimming and J lost 4 bases, with 14 bases between them. Germline assignment: CDR1 MNHEY and CDR2 SMNVEV (reference sequence). The CDR3 covers 14 residues. CDR3: CASSPAPSFYGYTF. CDR3 nucleotide sequence: TGTGCCAGCAGTCCCGCGCCCAGTTTCTATGGCTACACCTTC.

CDR3 in DNA: TGTGCCACCAGTGCGTTGGGACTAGCGGGAACCGGGGAGCTGTTTTTT. Its protein product is CATSALGLAGTGELFF. The chain recombines TRBV24-1 with TRBJ2-2, with 13 bases lining up with TRBD2. The J segment lost 5 bases and the V segment lost 5 bases, leaving 4 bases of the junction unmatched. Germline CDR1 and CDR2: KGHDR and SFDVKD. The CDR3 contains 16 residues.

This clonotype turned up a few times. The chain joins TRBV18 to TRBJ1-4; perhaps TRBD1 as D (5 bases). Germline values: CDR1 KGHSH, CDR2 LQKENI. The germline V and J ends were trimmed by 6 bases and 5 bases, with 13 bases remaining between them. This CDR3 has 14 residues. Here the CDR3 DNA reads TGTGCCAGCTCCCGTTCGCGGGGGAATGAAAAACTGTTTTTT. Translated: CASSRSRGNEKLFF.

This clonotype has a count of ten or more. DNA for the CDR3: TGCGCCAGCAGCCTGAGGACAGGGGGCTACGAGCAGTACTTC. Its translation is CASSLRTGGYEQYF. This chain connects TRBV4-3 to TRBJ2-7, with 10 bases fitting TRBD1. The germline gives CDR1 LGHNA, CDR2 YSLEER. There are 14 residues in the CDR3. With 4 bases clipped from V and 3 bases from J, the junction kept 3 bases outside the gene matches.

The CDR3 protein is CASKKPGLSSGANVLTF. The CDR3 region has the DNA TGTGCCAGCAAGAAGCCGGGGCTGAGCTCTGGGGCCAACGTCCTGACTTTC. The chain has TRBV28 and TRBJ2-6, with D possibly called TRBD1 or TRBD2 (5 bases each). Trimming cost V 7 bases and J 0 bases, with 16 bases left between them. The CDR3 runs 17 residues. The germline V gene encodes CDR1 MDHEN and CDR2 SYDVKM.

This clonotype was seen at least ten times. The germline gene is not matched at one end of the junction; a read error may be the cause. This chain joins TRBV20-1 and TRBJ2-1; 7 bases match TRBD2. The CDR3 runs 11 residues. Per the germline V gene, CDR1 is DFQATT and CDR2 is SNEGSKA (reference sequence). The CDR3 region is CRSGTYNEQFF. CDR3 DNA sequence: TGTCGCAGCGGGACTTACAATGAGCAGTTCTTC.

This clonotype was observed a handful of times. The gene calls are TRBV6-5 and TRBJ2-2; no firm D call. Germline assignment: CDR1 MNHEY and CDR2 SVGAGI. This CDR3 spans 14 amino acids. The V and J ends lost 2 bases and 3 bases respectively, with 7 bases between them. The CDR3 loop reads CASSYAGYTGELFF. CDR3 nucleotides: TGTGCCAGCAGTTACGCAGGATACACCGGGGAGCTGTTTTTT.

This sequence joins TRBV20-1 and TRBJ2-2, with D possibly TRBD1 on 5 matching bases. Germline values: CDR1 DFQATT, CDR2 SNEGSKA (reference sequence). The CDR3 is 13 amino acids. V lost 3 bases, J lost 3 bases, and 8 bases lay in between. CDR3 nucleotide sequence: TGCAGTGCTAGGGACATCTACACCGGGGAGCTGTTTTTT. Amino acid sequence: CSARDIYTGELFF.

This clonotype was counted only a few times. The CDR3: CAWSVAQGNYEQYF. CDR3 DNA sequence: TGTGCCTGGAGTGTCGCCCAGGGGAACTACGAGCAGTACTTC. This chain joins TRBV30 and TRBJ2-7; a possible D gene is TRBD1 (6 bases). Per the germline V gene, CDR1 is GTSNPN and CDR2 is SVGIG (reference sequence). The CDR3 extends over 14 amino acids. The V and J ends lost 0 bases and 3 bases respectively, with 12 bases between them.

This clonotype occurred a few times. V is TRBV7-6 and J is TRBJ2-6; no reliable D call. CDR3 length: 13 amino acids. Per germline, CDR1 SGHVS and CDR2 FNYEAQ. Trimming pared 10 bases from V and 0 bases from J, leaving 7 bases between. The CDR3 spells CATCPSGANVLTF. The CDR3 bases are TGTGCCACCTGTCCCTCTGGGGCCAACGTCCTGACTTTC.

The chain employs TRBV27 and TRBJ2-5; 9 bases align to TRBD1. Germline trimming cut 8 bases from V and 3 bases from J; bases unmatched to any gene: 7. The CDR3 length is 14 residues. CDR1 and CDR2 (germline): MNHEY, SMNVEV (reference sequence). The CDR3 is CASGGQGREETQYF. CDR3 nucleotide sequence: TGTGCCAGCGGAGGACAGGGGCGCGAAGAGACCCAGTACTTC.

Only a few counts were recorded for this clonotype. The V call is TRBV15, the J call TRBJ2-3; 7 bases map to TRBD1. Germline V gene lookup returns CDR1 LNHNV and CDR2 YYDKDF (reference sequence). Trimming took 0 bases from V and 2 from J; bases not matched to a gene: 8. This CDR3 comprises 17 residues. CDR3 residues: CATSREGDSLFTDTQYF. In nucleotides, the CDR3 is TGTGCCACCAGCAGAGAGGGGGACAGTTTATTCACAGATACGCAGTATTTT.

There are a few counts of this clonotype. CDR3 amino acids: CASSPSSGANVLTF. DNA of the CDR3: TGTGCCAGCAGCCCCAGCTCTGGGGCCAACGTCCTGACTTTC. The chain joins TRBV25-1 to TRBJ2-6; D is undetermined. Germline assignment: CDR1 MGHDK and CDR2 SYGVNS. The ends were cut back, 6 bases at V and 0 bases at J, with 6 bases in the middle. The CDR3 extends over 14 amino acids.

This chain joins TRBV7-8 and TRBJ2-3; 14 bases agree with TRBD2. There are 16 residues in the CDR3. Germline trimming cut 3 bases from V and 6 bases from J; bases unmatched to any gene: 5. Per the germline V gene, CDR1 is SGHVS and CDR2 is FQNEAQ. CDR3 DNA sequence: TGTGCCAGCAGCTTGACTAGCGGGGGGGGGTACGATACGCAGTATTTT. It encodes CASSLTSGGGYDTQYF.